These 32 T cell receptor beta chains originate from one sample sequenced in a study of OX40 agonist ivuxolimab in advanced cancers. Library prep was done by the immunoSEQ multiplex PCR assay. Sourced from immuneACCESS, this table was stored by TCRdb with only in-frame sequences that have V and J called. A share of the clones is absent; for the studies checked, an unresolved V gene accounts for under half, and the remainder has no known explanation. The sample includes 60,000 or so clones, with 88% observed a single time. More than 4.5% of the sample rests with the top ten. The input for sequencing was CD4+ or CD8+ T cells sorted from blood, taken in a trial of the OX40 agonist ivuxolimab. The receptors come from an adult with an advanced solid tumor such as melanoma, head and neck, liver or kidney cancer.

The chain links TRBV2 to TRBJ2-5, with D unclear. Germline CDR1 SNHLY, CDR2 FYNNEI. The V gene lost 7 bases and the J gene lost 5 bases, with 14 bases spanning the gap. The CDR3 extends over 13 amino acids. Written as DNA, the CDR3 is TGTGCCAGCACCGGGCCGGCGGCTGAGACCCAGTACTTC. Its protein product is CASTGPAAETQYF.

The chain is built from TRBV28 and TRBJ1-1; no reliable D call. The CDR3 has 13 amino acids. Germline-derived CDR1 and CDR2 are MDHEN and SYDVKM. V was shortened by 9 bases and J by 0 bases, with 11 bases between the two germline ends. CDR3: CASYRALNTEAFF. The CDR3 region has the DNA TGTGCCAGTTACAGAGCCTTGAACACTGAAGCTTTCTTT.

This clone was recorded only once. The CDR3 coding sequence is TGTGCCAGTAGTAAGGCGGGAGGGACCTACAATGAGCAGTTCTTC. It is translated as CASSKAGGTYNEQFF. This chain connects TRBV19 to TRBJ2-1; 9 bases line up with TRBD2. The CDR3 runs 15 residues. The V and J ends lost 4 bases and 2 bases, in that order; junction bases with no gene match: 3. From germline, CDR1 is LNHDA and CDR2 SQIVND (reference sequence). The full variable domain, its missing parts supplied by reference TRBV19 and TRBJ2-1, is DGGITQSPKYLFRKEGQNVTLSCEQNLNHDAMYWYRQDPGQGLRLIYYSQIVNDFQKGDIAEGYSVSREKKESFPLTVTSAQKNPTAFYLCASSKAGGTYNEQFFGPGTRLTVL.

The rearrangement joins TRBV5-8 to TRBJ2-1, with TRBD2 as a possible D gene (7 bases). V was cut by 0 bases and J by 3 bases, with 10 bases left in between. Germline CDR1 reads SGHTS; CDR2 reads YDEGEE. The CDR3 runs to 15 residues. The CDR3 region is CASSLVRGGYNEQFF. Here the CDR3 DNA reads TGTGCCAGCAGCTTGGTTAGGGGGGGCTACAATGAGCAGTTCTTC.

This clone has only a few counts. This chain links TRBV7-3 with TRBJ1-1, with D tentatively TRBD1 (6 bases). V was shortened by 0 bases and J by 7 bases, with 12 bases between the two germline ends. The germline V gene encodes CDR1 SGHTA and CDR2 FQGTGA. The CDR3 consists of 14 residues. CDR3: CASSLTHRASEAFF. CDR3 DNA: TGTGCCAGCAGCTTAACTCACAGGGCTAGTGAAGCTTTCTTT.

This chain uses TRBV28 with TRBJ1-5; 9 nucleotides line up with TRBD1. Germline V gene lookup returns CDR1 MDHEN and CDR2 SYDVKM. The V and J ends lost 5 bases and 6 bases, in that order; junction bases with no gene match: 5. The CDR3 totals 14 residues. The CDR3 reads CASSETGGGQPQHF. The CDR3 DNA sequence: TGTGCCAGCAGTGAAACAGGGGGCGGTCAGCCCCAGCATTTT. Filled out from reference TRBV28 and TRBJ1-5, the complete variable domain reads DVKVTQSSRYLVKRTGEKVFLECVQDMDHENMFWYRQDPGLGLRLIYFSYDVKMKEKGDIPEGYSVSREKKERFSLILESASTNQTSMYLCASSETGGGQPQHFGDGTRLSIL.

The chain combines TRBV28 with TRBJ1-5; TRBD1 might be the D (6 bases). The CDR3 length is 12 residues. The germline V gene has CDR1 MDHEN and CDR2 SYDVKM. V dropped 9 bases and J dropped 3 bases, with 9 bases sitting between them. The CDR3 sequence is CARQGINQPQHF. The CDR3 DNA sequence: TGTGCCAGACAGGGTATCAATCAGCCCCAGCATTTT. Full variable domain (missing parts from reference TRBV28 and TRBJ1-5): DVKVTQSSRYLVKRTGEKVFLECVQDMDHENMFWYRQDPGLGLRLIYFSYDVKMKEKGDIPEGYSVSREKKERFSLILESASTNQTSMYLCARQGINQPQHFGDGTRLSIL.

J is TRBJ2-2 and V is TRBV5-1, with D unclear. Between the trimmed V and J ends, which lost 5 bases and 3 bases, there was a span of 11 bases. The CDR3 runs 14 residues. CDR1 SGHRS and CDR2 YFSETQ come from the germline V gene. CDR3 region: CASSDSVDTGELFF. The CDR3 nucleotides read TGCGCCAGCAGTGATTCGGTGGACACCGGGGAGCTGTTTTTT.

Here the CDR3 reads CASSLYILGEAFF. CDR3 nucleotides: TGTGCCAGCAGTTTATATATTCTCGGTGAAGCTTTCTTT. This rearrangement joins TRBV7-9 to TRBJ1-1, with no clear D. The germline CDR1 and CDR2 sequences are SEHNR and FQNEAQ (reference sequence). V lost 6 bases, J lost 7 bases, and 15 bases lay in between. The CDR3 has 13 residues.

The chain joins TRBV5-4 to TRBJ1-5, with D hard to call. CDR1 is SGHNT, CDR2 YYREEE, per germline (reference sequence). The CDR3 totals 14 residues. Trimming stripped 0 bases from V and 5 bases from J, with 9 bases between. CDR3 nucleotides: TGTGCCAGCAGCTTGGCCCCGGGAGATCAGCCCCAGCATTTT. Encoded protein: CASSLAPGDQPQHF. The full variable domain, rest sourced from reference TRBV5-4 and TRBJ1-5, is ETGVTQSPTHLIKTRGQQVTLRCSSQSGHNTVSWYQQALGQGPQFIFQYYREEENGRGNFPPRFSGLQFPNYSSELNVNALELDDSALYLCASSLAPGDQPQHFGDGTRLSIL.

The chain recombines TRBV19 with TRBJ2-1, with D tentatively TRBD1 (6 bases). The germline V gene has CDR1 LNHDA and CDR2 SQIVND (reference sequence). The germline V and J ends were trimmed by 6 bases and 3 bases, with 12 bases remaining between them. This CDR3 is built from 14 residues. This chain's CDR3 is CASRRQESYNEQFF. CDR3 nucleotides: TGTGCCAGTAGAAGACAGGAGAGCTACAATGAGCAGTTCTTC.

V and J are TRBV19 and TRBJ1-1, with 7 bases fitting TRBD1. V shed 5 bases, J shed 1 base, and the junction held 7 bases outside the gene matches. This CDR3 contains 15 residues. Germline V gene data show CDR1 as LNHDA and CDR2 as SQIVND (reference sequence). The CDR3 spells CASSPRDRQNTEAFF. DNA of the CDR3: TGTGCCAGTAGTCCCCGGGACAGACAGAACACTGAAGCTTTCTTT.

The rearrangement uses TRBV29-1 and TRBJ1-2; 11 nucleotides match TRBD1. The CDR3 sequence is 18 residues long. Unmatched junction bases numbered 13, after V lost 4 bases and J lost 0 bases. Germline V gives CDR1 SQVTM, CDR2 ANQGSEA. The CDR3 loop is CSVGPGQGGKTSNYGYTF. Written as DNA, the CDR3 is TGCAGCGTTGGACCGGGACAGGGGGGGAAAACATCTAACTATGGCTACACCTTC.

The chain joins TRBV5-1 to TRBJ2-3; the D gene could be TRBD1 or TRBD2 (6 bases each). Trimming removed 0 bases at V and 2 bases at J, with 13 bases between. CDR3 length: 16 amino acids. Germline-derived CDR1 and CDR2 are SGHRS and YFSETQ. CDR3 region: CASSLASGAYTDTQYF. The CDR3 DNA is TGCGCCAGCAGCTTGGCTTCGGGGGCCTACACAGATACGCAGTATTTT.

This chain joins TRBV29-1 and TRBJ2-7; D possibly corresponds to TRBD1 (6 bases). Germline values: CDR1 SQVTM, CDR2 ANQGSEA. V lost 3 bases and J lost 7, with 13 bases in between. The CDR3 is 12 residues long. CDR3 in amino acids: CSVEVTTGEQYF. Written as DNA, the CDR3 is TGCAGCGTTGAGGTGACAACAGGGGAGCAGTACTTC.

The rearrangement uses TRBV5-5 and TRBJ2-1; either TRBD1 or TRBD2 may supply D (6 bases each). V lost 0 bases and J lost 7, with 23 bases in between. The CDR3 is 18 residues long. CDR1 is SGHKS, CDR2 YYEKEE, per germline (reference sequence). The chain's CDR3 is CASSLALSGAMGMNEQFF. The CDR3 bases are TGTGCCAGCAGCTTGGCACTCTCGGGGGCAATGGGGATGAATGAGCAGTTCTTC.

The rearrangement uses TRBV10-3 and TRBJ2-5; TRBD1 agrees at 8 bases. Germline values: CDR1 ENHRY, CDR2 SYGVKD. The CDR3 sequence is 17 residues long. V shed 6 bases and J 2 bases; nucleotides not matched to a gene: 14. CDR3: CAISATSGGAGQETQYF. CDR3 nucleotide sequence: TGTGCCATCAGCGCTACCTCAGGGGGCGCCGGGCAAGAGACCCAGTACTTC.

The chain employs TRBV27 and TRBJ1-5, with a possible D match to TRBD1 (6 bases). The CDR3 extends over 14 amino acids. The germline V gene has CDR1 MNHEY and CDR2 SMNVEV (reference sequence). V gave up 2 bases and J gave up 4 bases, with 9 bases separating them. Written as DNA, the CDR3 is TGTGCCAGCAGTTTAGGGGGGGCTAATCAGCCCCAGCATTTT. Amino acids: CASSLGGANQPQHF.

The chain uses TRBV28 and TRBJ2-1; 12 bases agree with TRBD2. CDR3 length equals 16 residues. CDR1 is MDHEN and CDR2 is SYDVKM in the germline V gene. The CDR3 nucleotides are TGTGCTGCATACGGCTCTGGACTAGCGGGAAGCAATGAGCAGTTCTTC. Translating it yields CAAYGSGLAGSNEQFF.

This clone appeared once. The CDR3 DNA sequence: TGTGCCAGTAGCCGGGACAACACCTACGAGCAGTACTTC. It specifies CASSRDNTYEQYF. This rearrangement joins TRBV19 to TRBJ2-7; D is possibly TRBD1 (6 bases). The CDR3 contains 13 residues. The V gene lost 6 bases and the J gene lost 2 bases, with 11 bases spanning the gap. From germline, CDR1 is LNHDA and CDR2 SQIVND (reference sequence).

The chain uses TRBV5-4 and TRBJ1-6; 10 bases are a match to TRBD1. The CDR3 length is 15 residues. The germline V gene has CDR1 SGHNT and CDR2 YYREEE (reference sequence). With 2 bases clipped from V and 10 bases from J, the junction kept 6 bases outside the gene matches. The CDR3 DNA is TGTGCCAGCAGCTTTCGACAGGGGGCTCCGTCACCCCTCCACTTT. It is translated as CASSFRQGAPSPLHF.

V is TRBV5-1 and J is TRBJ2-5; D gene ambiguous. Germline-derived CDR1 and CDR2 are SGHRS and YFSETQ. The V end lost 0 bases, the J end lost 5 bases, and 11 bases lay between the germline ends. The CDR3 runs to 14 residues. The CDR3 DNA follows: TGCGCCAGCAGCTTGGGGCAGCTGGGCGAGACCCAGTACTTC. Protein sequence: CASSLGQLGETQYF.

This chain uses TRBV28 with TRBJ2-7, with D tentatively TRBD1 or TRBD2 (5 bases each). Between the trimmed V and J ends, which lost 3 bases and 2 bases, there was a span of 23 bases. Germline loops: CDR1 MDHEN, CDR2 SYDVKM. The CDR3 is made up of 18 amino acids. The CDR3: CASSFFMTGALATYEQYF. The CDR3 region has the DNA TGTGCCAGCAGTTTCTTTATGACCGGGGCCCTCGCCACCTACGAGCAGTACTTC.

The genes are TRBV7-8 and TRBJ2-3, with D uncertain. From germline, CDR1 is SGHVS and CDR2 FQNEAQ. Trimming stripped 4 bases from V and 1 base from J, with 9 bases between. The CDR3 consists of 14 residues. CDR3 DNA sequence: TGTGCCAGCAGCTCACCCCCTCGCACAGATACGCAGTATTTT. This translates into CASSSPPRTDTQYF.

This chain joins TRBV27 and TRBJ2-5; D unresolved. The CDR3 contains 15 residues. The V and J ends lost 1 base and 4 bases respectively, with 13 bases between them. In germline, CDR1 is MNHEY, CDR2 SMNVEV (reference sequence). CDR3 residues: CASSLWAANLETQYF. CDR3 sequence (DNA): TGTGCCAGCAGTTTATGGGCAGCGAACCTAGAGACCCAGTACTTC.

The chain combines TRBV7-2 with TRBJ2-5; D is undetermined. V lost 1 base and J lost 2, with 8 bases in between. CDR3 length: 14 amino acids. Germline CDR1 is SGHTA and CDR2 is FQGNSA. In nucleotides, the CDR3 is TGTGCCAGCAGCTTAGGTGGGCAACAAGAGACCCAGTACTTC. Its protein is CASSLGGQQETQYF.

The rearrangement joins TRBV2 to TRBJ2-2; D may match TRBD1 or TRBD2 (5 bases each). The germline V and J ends were trimmed by 6 bases and 2 bases, with 13 bases remaining between them. Germline loops: CDR1 SNHLY, CDR2 FYNNEI. This CDR3 is built from 15 residues. As DNA, the CDR3 is TGTGCCAGCAGCGATCCGGGGCCTAACACCGGGGAGCTGTTTTTT. Translation: CASSDPGPNTGELFF.

This clone appeared once. One end of the junction fails to match germline, which may point to a read error. The chain recombines TRBV19 with TRBJ1-2; 7 nucleotides align to TRBD1. Germline CDR1 LNHDA, CDR2 SQIVND (reference sequence). This CDR3 region has 14 residues. CDR3 in DNA: TGTGCCAGTAGTGGCGGGACAGCCGGATCCGGGATCTCCTTC. Amino acid sequence: CASSGGTAGSGISF.

The rearrangement links TRBV15 to TRBJ2-5; D remains ambiguous. The CDR3 runs 13 residues. Trimming took 0 bases from V and 4 from J, leaving 6 bases between them. Germline CDR1 reads LNHNV; CDR2 reads YYDKDF (reference sequence). CDR3 protein: CATSRDFPETQYF. In nucleotides, the CDR3 is TGTGCCACCAGCAGAGATTTTCCAGAGACCCAGTACTTC.

J is TRBJ1-5 and V is TRBV28, with 7 bases lining up with TRBD1. The V gene's germline CDR1 is MDHEN and CDR2 SYDVKM. This CDR3 has 17 amino acids. J gave up 4 bases and V 2 bases, and 11 bases lay outside the gene matches. CDR3 sequence: CASSLVLGRGLNQPQHF. The CDR3 coding sequence is TGTGCCAGCAGTTTAGTTTTAGGCAGGGGGTTAAATCAGCCCCAGCATTTT. Filled out from reference TRBV28 and TRBJ1-5, the complete variable domain reads DVKVTQSSRYLVKRTGEKVFLECVQDMDHENMFWYRQDPGLGLRLIYFSYDVKMKEKGDIPEGYSVSREKKERFSLILESASTNQTSMYLCASSLVLGRGLNQPQHFGDGTRLSIL.

The CDR3 nucleotides read TGTGCCAGCAGCTTAGATCGGGGGACCGCTGTTGGTGGCTACACCTTC. Translating it yields CASSLDRGTAVGGYTF. This chain links TRBV11-2 with TRBJ1-2; possibly TRBD1 for D (5 bases). The CDR3 totals 16 residues. Per the germline V gene, CDR1 is SGHAT and CDR2 is FQNNGV. The V and J ends lost 0 bases and 7 bases respectively, with 18 bases between them.

The chain carries TRBV18 and TRBJ1-1; D is unresolved. Germline V gives CDR1 KGHSH, CDR2 LQKENI. The V gene lost 1 base and the J gene lost 6 bases, with 6 bases spanning the gap. The CDR3 loop spans 12 amino acids. CDR3 region: CASSPQVPEAFF. As DNA, the CDR3 is TGTGCCAGCTCACCACAGGTTCCTGAAGCTTTCTTT.